This T cell receptor (beta chain) was documented in a study of blood T cell repertoires in COVID-19. Study in general: There were acute and convalescent COVID-19 samples, and they came from the United States, Italy and Spain. From T cells, B-cell-depleted T cells, or PBMCs came the material, which was cDNA or gDNA.

This CDR3 has 15 amino acids. With 3 bases clipped from V and 5 bases from J, the junction kept 8 bases outside the gene matches. From germline, CDR1 is SGDLS and CDR2 YYNGEE. Per the authors' pipeline: Amplification with reference gene primers provided the estimates of nucleated cell counts. Method: immunoSEQ multiplex PCR; TCRdb's copy keeps in-frame clones and lacks some. The V and J calls and clone size are taken from that table; D and trimming were inferred from the DNA. Of tens of thousands of clones listed, more than 75% are singletons. This receptor was taken from a human donor in a cohort sampled during active COVID-19. The chain recombines TRBV9 with TRBJ2-5; 9 positions match TRBD1. The sequencing input was peripheral blood. The CDR3 is CASSATGGVGETQYF. For the CDR3, the DNA is TGTGCCAGCAGCGCCACAGGGGGCGTCGGGGAGACCCAGTACTTC.